These 7 T cell receptor beta chains came from one sample sequenced in a study of neurological immune-mediated disorders (dated by TCRdb to 2018 to 2020). The time point label corresponds to: technical triplicate 2. The method was 5' RACE. Sequencing was performed on an Illumina HiSeq 2500. The public reads were reprocessed in TCRdb via fastp at Q25 and MiXCR, keeping in-frame beta chains. Each CDR3 protein gets just one entry, which takes the most common genes and DNA from the rows behind it. The sample profile shows tens of thousands of distinct CDR3 sequences; approximately 25% of them were found once. The ten largest clonotypes hold roughly 4.6% of the sample. The material sequenced was PBMCs. The receptor source for this set is a man in his 60s with HTLV-1-associated myelopathy (HAM/TSP).

The chain recombines TRBV29-1 with TRBJ1-1; 7 positions agree with TRBD1. V lost 6 bases to trimming and J lost 1 base; unmatched junction nucleotides: 8. The germline V gene has CDR1 SQVTM and CDR2 ANQGSEA. The CDR3 consists of 14 residues. The CDR3 sequence is CSVNRQGQNTEAFF. The CDR3 DNA reads TGCAGCGTAAACAGACAGGGCCAGAACACTGAAGCTTTCTTT.

This chain links TRBV28 with TRBJ2-5; 9 bases are shared with TRBD2. Germline V gene sequence: CDR1 MDHEN, CDR2 SYDVKM. V trimming: 8 bases; J trimming: 5 bases; junction bases outside the gene matches: 9. The length of the CDR3 is 14 residues. The CDR3: CASRSGSLAETQYF. The CDR3 bases are TGTGCCAGCCGTAGCGGGAGTCTGGCTGAGACCCAGTACTTC.

This clonotype was counted at least ten times. This rearrangement joins TRBV6-5 to TRBJ1-5, with 10 bases fitting TRBD1. V was clipped by 5 bases and J by 7 bases; unmatched bases: 8. The CDR3 contains 15 residues. The germline gives CDR1 MNHEY, CDR2 SVGAGI. The chain's CDR3 is CASSPGTGDGQPQHF. The CDR3, as DNA: TGTGCCAGCAGTCCCGGGACAGGGGATGGCCAGCCCCAGCATTTT.

This clonotype appeared many times. This sequence joins TRBV3-1 and TRBJ1-5; no clear D. CDR1 is LGHDT and CDR2 is YNNKEL in the germline V gene (reference sequence). The V end lost 0 bases, the J end lost 2 bases, and 8 bases lay between the germline ends. The CDR3 loop spans 15 amino acids. CDR3 bases: TGTGCCAGCAGCCAAGACTTGCGGGGCAATCAGCCCCAGCATTTT. Protein: CASSQDLRGNQPQHF.

The genes are TRBV10-1 and TRBJ2-7; D might be TRBD2 (5 bases). The CDR3 is 13 residues long. In germline, CDR1 is WNHNN, CDR2 SYGVQD (reference sequence). Deletions cut 0 bases from V and 6 bases from J, with 9 bases between. The CDR3 nucleotides are TGCGCCAGCAGTGAGTCAACCGGGGTCGAGCAGTACTTC. This encodes CASSESTGVEQYF.

This clonotype showed up many times. CDR3 in DNA: TGCAGTGCTAGAGCTGGGACCGAGCCTGAGACCCAGTACTTC. It specifies CSARAGTEPETQYF. The rearrangement joins TRBV20-1 to TRBJ2-5; D tentatively reads TRBD1 or TRBD2 (5 bases each). V gave up 1 base and J gave up 5 bases, with 14 bases separating them. CDR1 DFQATT and CDR2 SNEGSKA come from the germline V gene (reference sequence). There are 14 residues in the CDR3.

This clonotype was counted at least ten times. V is TRBV5-5 and J is TRBJ1-1, with D maybe TRBD1 (6 bases). CDR1 and CDR2 from the germline V gene are SGHKS and YYEKEE (reference sequence). Trimming shortened V by 4 bases and J by 6 bases, and 13 bases separated the two germline ends. There are 13 residues in the CDR3. CDR3 loop: CASSPTGSAEAFF. The DNA for the CDR3 is TGTGCCAGCAGCCCGACAGGCTCGGCTGAAGCTTTCTTT.